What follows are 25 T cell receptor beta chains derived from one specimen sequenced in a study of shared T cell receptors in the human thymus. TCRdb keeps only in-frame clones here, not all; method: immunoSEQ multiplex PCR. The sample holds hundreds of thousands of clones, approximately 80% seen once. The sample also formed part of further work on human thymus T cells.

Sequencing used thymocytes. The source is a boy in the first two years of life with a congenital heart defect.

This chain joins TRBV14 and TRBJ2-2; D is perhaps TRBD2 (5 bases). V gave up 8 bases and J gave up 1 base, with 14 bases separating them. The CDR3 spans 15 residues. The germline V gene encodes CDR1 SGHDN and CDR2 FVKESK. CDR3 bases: TGTGCCAGCGGTGAGGATAGCGAGAACACCGGGGAGCTGTTTTTT. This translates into CASGEDSENTGELFF.

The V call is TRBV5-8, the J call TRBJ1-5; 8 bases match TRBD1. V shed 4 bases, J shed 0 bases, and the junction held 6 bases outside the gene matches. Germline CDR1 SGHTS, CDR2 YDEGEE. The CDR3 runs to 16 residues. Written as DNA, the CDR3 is TGTGCCAGCAGCCCGGGGACAGGCCATAGCAATCAGCCCCAGCATTTT. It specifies CASSPGTGHSNQPQHF.

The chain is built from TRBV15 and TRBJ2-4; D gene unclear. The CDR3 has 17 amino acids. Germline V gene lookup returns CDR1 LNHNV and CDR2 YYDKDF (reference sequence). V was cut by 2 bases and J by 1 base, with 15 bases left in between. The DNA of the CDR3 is TGTGCCACCAGCAGATTTTCTTCCAGAGGTGCCAAAAACATTCAGTACTTC. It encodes CATSRFSSRGAKNIQYF.

The chain's CDR3 is CASRGRAGKNYGYTF. CDR3 nucleotides: TGTGCCAGCAGGGGCAGGGCCGGCAAAAACTATGGCTACACCTTC. V is TRBV2 and J is TRBJ1-2, with a tentative D call TRBD1 (5 bases). V gave up 6 bases and J gave up 2 bases, with 16 bases separating them. Germline assignment: CDR1 SNHLY and CDR2 FYNNEI. The CDR3 contains 15 residues. The variable domain in full, completed from reference TRBV2 and TRBJ1-2, reads EPEVTQTPSHQVTQMGQEVILRCVPISNHLYFYWYRQILGQKVEFLVSFYNNEISEKSEIFDDQFSVERPDGSNFTLKIRSTKLEDSAMYFCASRGRAGKNYGYTFGSGTRLTVV.

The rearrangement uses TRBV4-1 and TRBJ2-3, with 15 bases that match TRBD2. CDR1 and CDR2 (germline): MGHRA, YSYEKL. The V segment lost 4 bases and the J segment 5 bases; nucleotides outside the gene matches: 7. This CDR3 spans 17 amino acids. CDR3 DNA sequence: TGCGCCAGCAGCCCCGGACTAGCGGGAGGGCAAAAAGATACGCAGTATTTT. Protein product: CASSPGLAGGQKDTQYF.

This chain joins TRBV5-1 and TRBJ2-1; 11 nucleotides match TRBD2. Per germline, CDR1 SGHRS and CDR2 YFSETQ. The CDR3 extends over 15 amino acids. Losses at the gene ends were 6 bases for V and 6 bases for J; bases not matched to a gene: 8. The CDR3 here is CASNPLAGDRNEQFF. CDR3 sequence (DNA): TGCGCCAGCAACCCACTAGCGGGGGACCGCAATGAGCAGTTCTTC.

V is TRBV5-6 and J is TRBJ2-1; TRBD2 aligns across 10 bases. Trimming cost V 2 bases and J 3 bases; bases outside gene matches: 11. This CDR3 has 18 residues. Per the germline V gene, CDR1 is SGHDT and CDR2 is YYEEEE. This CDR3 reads CASSLGLAAWEFYNEQFF. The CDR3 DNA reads TGTGCCAGCAGCTTAGGACTAGCGGCCTGGGAGTTCTACAATGAGCAGTTCTTC.

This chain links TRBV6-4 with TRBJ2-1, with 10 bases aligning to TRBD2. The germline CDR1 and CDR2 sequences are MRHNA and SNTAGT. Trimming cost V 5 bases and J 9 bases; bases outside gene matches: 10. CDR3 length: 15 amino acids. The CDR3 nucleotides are TGTGCCAGCAGTCCCCGGCTAGCGGGAGCATTTGAGCAGTTCTTC. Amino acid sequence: CASSPRLAGAFEQFF.

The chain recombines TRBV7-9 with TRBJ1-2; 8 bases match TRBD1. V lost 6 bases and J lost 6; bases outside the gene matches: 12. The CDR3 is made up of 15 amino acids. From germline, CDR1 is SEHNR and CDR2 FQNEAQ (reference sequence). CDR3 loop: CASSAPDRVLDGYTF. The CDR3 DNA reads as TGTGCCAGCAGTGCCCCGGACAGGGTGTTGGATGGCTACACCTTC.

For the CDR3, the DNA is TGTGCCAGTAGTATTGGGACAGGGGAAAGCACAGATACGCAGTATTTT. As protein: CASSIGTGESTDTQYF. The chain combines TRBV19 with TRBJ2-3, with 10 bases fitting TRBD1. The CDR3 contains 16 residues. Germline assignment: CDR1 LNHDA and CDR2 SQIVND (reference sequence). V lost 3 bases and J lost 0; bases outside the gene matches: 3.

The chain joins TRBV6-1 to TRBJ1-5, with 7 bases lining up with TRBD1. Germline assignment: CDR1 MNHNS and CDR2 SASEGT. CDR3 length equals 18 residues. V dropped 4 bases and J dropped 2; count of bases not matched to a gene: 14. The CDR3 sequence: CASSVSGTEVAGNQPQHF. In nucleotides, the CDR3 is TGTGCCAGCAGTGTCTCCGGGACAGAGGTTGCGGGCAATCAGCCCCAGCATTTT.

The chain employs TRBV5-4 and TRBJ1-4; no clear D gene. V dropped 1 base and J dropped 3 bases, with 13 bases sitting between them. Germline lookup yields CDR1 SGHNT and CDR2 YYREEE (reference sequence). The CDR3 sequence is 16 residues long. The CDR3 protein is CASSLRSGRPNEKLFF. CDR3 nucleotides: TGTGCCAGCAGCTTGCGCAGCGGGAGACCTAATGAAAAACTGTTTTTT. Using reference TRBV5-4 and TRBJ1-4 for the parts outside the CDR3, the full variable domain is ETGVTQSPTHLIKTRGQQVTLRCSSQSGHNTVSWYQQALGQGPQFIFQYYREEENGRGNFPPRFSGLQFPNYSSELNVNALELDDSALYLCASSLRSGRPNEKLFFGSGTQLSVL.

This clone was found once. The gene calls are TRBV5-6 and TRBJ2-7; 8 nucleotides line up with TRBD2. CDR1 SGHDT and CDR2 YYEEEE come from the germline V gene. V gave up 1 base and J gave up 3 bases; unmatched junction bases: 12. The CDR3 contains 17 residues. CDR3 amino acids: CASSLHVLGLGFYEQYF. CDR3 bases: TGTGCCAGCAGCTTGCATGTGCTGGGACTAGGGTTCTACGAGCAGTACTTC. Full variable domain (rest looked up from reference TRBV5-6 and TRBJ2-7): DAGVTQSPTHLIKTRGQQVTLRCSPKSGHDTVSWYQQALGQGPQFIFQYYEEEERQRGNFPDRFSGHQFPNYSSELNVNALLLGDSALYLCASSLHVLGLGFYEQYFGPGTRLTVT.

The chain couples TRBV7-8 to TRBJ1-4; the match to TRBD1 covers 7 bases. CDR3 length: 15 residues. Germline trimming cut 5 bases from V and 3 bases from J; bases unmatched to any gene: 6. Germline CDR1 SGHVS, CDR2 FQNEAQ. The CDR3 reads CASSPRTGPNEKLFF. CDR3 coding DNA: TGTGCCAGCAGCCCCCGGACAGGACCTAATGAAAAACTGTTTTTT.

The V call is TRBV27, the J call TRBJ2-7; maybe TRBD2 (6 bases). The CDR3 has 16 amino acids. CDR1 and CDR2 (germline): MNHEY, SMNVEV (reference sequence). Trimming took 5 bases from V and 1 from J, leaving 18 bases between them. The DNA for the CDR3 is TGTGCCAGCAGTAACCCTGTGTGGGGGAGGTCCTACGAGCAGTACTTC. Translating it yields CASSNPVWGRSYEQYF.

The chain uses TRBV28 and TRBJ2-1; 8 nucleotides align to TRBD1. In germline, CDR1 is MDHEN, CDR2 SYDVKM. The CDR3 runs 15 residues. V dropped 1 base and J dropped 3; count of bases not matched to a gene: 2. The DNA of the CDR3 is TGTGCCAGCAGTTTATCAGGGGGCCTCTACAATGAGCAGTTCTTC. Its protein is CASSLSGGLYNEQFF.

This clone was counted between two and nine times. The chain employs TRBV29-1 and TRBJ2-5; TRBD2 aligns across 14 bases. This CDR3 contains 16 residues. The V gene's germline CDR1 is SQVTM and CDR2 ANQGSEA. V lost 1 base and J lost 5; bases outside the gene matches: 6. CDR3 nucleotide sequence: TGCAGCGTTGAAGTCGGGACTAGCGGGAGAGGGGAGACCCAGTACTTC. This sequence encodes CSVEVGTSGRGETQYF.

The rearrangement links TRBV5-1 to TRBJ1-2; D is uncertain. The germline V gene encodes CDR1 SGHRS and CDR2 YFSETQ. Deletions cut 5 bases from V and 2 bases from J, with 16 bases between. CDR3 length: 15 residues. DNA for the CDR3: TGCGCCAGCAGTCAAAAGCGGGGAGACAACTATGGCTACACCTTC. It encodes CASSQKRGDNYGYTF.

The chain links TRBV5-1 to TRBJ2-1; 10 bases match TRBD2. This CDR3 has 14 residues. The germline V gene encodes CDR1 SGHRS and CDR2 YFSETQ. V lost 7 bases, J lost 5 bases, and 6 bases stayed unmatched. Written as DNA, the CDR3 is TGCGCCAGCCAGCGGGAGGGCCGCCACAATGAGCAGTTCTTC. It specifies CASQREGRHNEQFF.

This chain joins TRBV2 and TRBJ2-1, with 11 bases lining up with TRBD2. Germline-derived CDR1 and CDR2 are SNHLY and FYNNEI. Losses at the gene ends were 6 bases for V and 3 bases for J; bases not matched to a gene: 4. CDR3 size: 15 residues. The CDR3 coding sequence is TGTGCCAGCAGGGGACTAGCGGCCCACTACAATGAGCAGTTCTTC. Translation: CASRGLAAHYNEQFF.

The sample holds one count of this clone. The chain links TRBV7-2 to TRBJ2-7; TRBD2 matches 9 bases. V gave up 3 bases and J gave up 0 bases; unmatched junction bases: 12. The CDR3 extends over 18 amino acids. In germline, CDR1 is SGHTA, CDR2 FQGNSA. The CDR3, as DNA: TGTGCCAGCAGCTTGCCCGGGGGGTGGCGGGAGGGCTCCTACGAGCAGTACTTC. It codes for CASSLPGGWREGSYEQYF.

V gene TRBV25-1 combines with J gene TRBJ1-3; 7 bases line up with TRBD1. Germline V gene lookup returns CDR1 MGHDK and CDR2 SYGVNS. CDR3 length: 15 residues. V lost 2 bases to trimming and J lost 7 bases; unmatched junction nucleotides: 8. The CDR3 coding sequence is TGTGCCAGCAGTGAACCTCAGCGACAGGGCAACACCATATATTTT. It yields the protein CASSEPQRQGNTIYF.

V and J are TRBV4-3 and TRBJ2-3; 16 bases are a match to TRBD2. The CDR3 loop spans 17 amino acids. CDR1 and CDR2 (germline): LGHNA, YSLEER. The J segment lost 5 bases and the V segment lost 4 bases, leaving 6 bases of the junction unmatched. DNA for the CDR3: TGCGCCAGCAGCCCCGGGACTAGCGGGAGGGCTGGAGATACGCAGTATTTT. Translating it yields CASSPGTSGRAGDTQYF.

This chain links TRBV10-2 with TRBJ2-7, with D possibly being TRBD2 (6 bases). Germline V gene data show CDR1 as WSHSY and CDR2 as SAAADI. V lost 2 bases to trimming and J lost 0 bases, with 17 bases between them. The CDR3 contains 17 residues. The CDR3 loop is CASSESPQRRASYEQYF. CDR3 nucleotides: TGCGCCAGCAGTGAGAGTCCCCAGCGGAGGGCCTCCTACGAGCAGTACTTC.

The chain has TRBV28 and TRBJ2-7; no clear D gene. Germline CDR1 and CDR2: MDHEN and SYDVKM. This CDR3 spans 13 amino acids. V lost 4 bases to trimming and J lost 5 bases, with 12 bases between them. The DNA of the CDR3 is TGTGCCAGCAGTTATCCCGGTTCGGACGAGCAGTACTTC. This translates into CASSYPGSDEQYF.